The present T cell receptor (beta chain) was sequenced within a study of blood T cell repertoires in COVID-19. On the study more broadly: Donors in the United States, Italy and Spain gave samples during acute or convalescent COVID-19. T cells, B-cell-depleted T cells, or PBMCs supplied cDNA or gDNA.

The CDR3 has 13 amino acids. Trimming removed 0 bases from V and 4 bases from J, with 5 bases in between. CDR1 and CDR2 (germline): SGDLS, YYNGEE. Per the original data handling: Estimated nucleated cell counts came from reference gene primer amplification. Repertoires were generated with immunoSEQ multiplex PCR, while TCRdb's copy carries only in-frame clones and drops some. That table is the source of V, J and clone size, and D and trimming were worked out from the DNA. The data show tens of thousands of clones, around nine tenths seen once. The sequencing sample was made of peripheral blood. The TCR comes from a woman older than 75 with active COVID-19. The chain couples TRBV9 to TRBJ1-3; D remains ambiguous. The CDR3 loop is CASSVGLGNTIYF. Here the CDR3 DNA reads TGTGCCAGCAGCGTAGGTCTAGGAAACACCATATATTTT.